The source of this TCR beta chain is a study of cytomegalovirus exposure and HLA in healthy donors. Study outcomes and limitations: In an earlier analysis, in under 700 donors, most V segments appeared productive either ~87% or ~30% of the time. Sequencing depth across donors, presence/absence analyses assumed, was roughly uniform.

This CDR3 is built from 14 residues. CDR1 SGHRS and CDR2 YFSETQ come from the germline V gene. Trimming took 6 bases from V and 0 from J, leaving 9 bases between them. Comments on this clone: Its antigen is still unknown.

Both 60 Vbeta primers and 13 Jbeta primers went into the PCR. The table came from immunoSEQ multiplex PCR; TCRdb's copy has only in-frame clones and leaves some out. The data show 110,000 to 150,000 clones, 70% seen once. The chain employs TRBV5-1 and TRBJ2-2; D ambiguous. This TCR was recovered from a woman aged 55-75 years in good health and CMV-seropositive. Sequenced input: PBMCs. The CDR3 DNA follows: TGCGCCAGCACTAACGTTACGAACACCGGGGAGCTGTTTTTT. It encodes CASTNVTNTGELFF.